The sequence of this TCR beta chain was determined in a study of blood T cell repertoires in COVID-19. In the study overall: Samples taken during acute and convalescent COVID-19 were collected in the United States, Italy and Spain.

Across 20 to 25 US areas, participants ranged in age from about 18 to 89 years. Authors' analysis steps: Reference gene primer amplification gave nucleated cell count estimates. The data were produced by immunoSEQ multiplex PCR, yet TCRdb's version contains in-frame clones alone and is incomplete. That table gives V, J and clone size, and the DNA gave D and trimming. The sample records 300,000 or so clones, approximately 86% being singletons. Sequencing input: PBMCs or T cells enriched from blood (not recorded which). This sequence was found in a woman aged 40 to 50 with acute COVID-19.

This CDR3 reads CASSFSGRDNNQPQHF. The CDR3 region has the DNA TGTGCCAGCAGCTTCAGCGGCCGGGACAACAATCAGCCCCAGCATTTT. The chain carries TRBV7-8 and TRBJ1-5; a weak D match, TRBD1 (6 bases). The CDR3 runs 16 residues. The V end was cut by 3 bases, the J end by 3 bases, with 15 bases between. Looked up from germline, CDR1 is SGHVS and CDR2 is FQNEAQ.